This TCR beta chain was sequenced during a study of blood T cells in healthy people across ages. The germline CDR1 and CDR2 sequences are DFQATT and SNEGSKA (reference sequence). CDR3 length equals 12 residues. Trimming stripped 3 bases from V and 2 bases from J, with 6 bases between. Note on this clonotype: Its antigen is undetermined.

The authors ran a second PCR of about 6 to 11 cycles using a sample-barcoded 5' primer and a J-beta primer mix. Every molecule of cDNA carried a tag from a template-switch adaptor with 12 random nucleotides. TCRdb redid the calling of the 5' RACE reads with MiXCR, one entry per CDR3 protein. Among roughly 500,000 distinct CDR3 sequences listed, 25% to 30% were seen once. Study-level findings and limits: Naive CD4+ cell counts and diversity both ran higher in long-lived than in aged donors. In older individuals, TCR beta diversity per million T cells was lower, falling roughly linearly with age.

The chain couples TRBV20-1 to TRBJ2-3; no reliable D call. Sequenced input: blood. The TCR was taken from a woman in her 70s in good health. The CDR3 nucleotides are TGCAGTGCTAGTCTGCACACAGATACGCAGTATTTT. Amino acid sequence: CSASLHTDTQYF.